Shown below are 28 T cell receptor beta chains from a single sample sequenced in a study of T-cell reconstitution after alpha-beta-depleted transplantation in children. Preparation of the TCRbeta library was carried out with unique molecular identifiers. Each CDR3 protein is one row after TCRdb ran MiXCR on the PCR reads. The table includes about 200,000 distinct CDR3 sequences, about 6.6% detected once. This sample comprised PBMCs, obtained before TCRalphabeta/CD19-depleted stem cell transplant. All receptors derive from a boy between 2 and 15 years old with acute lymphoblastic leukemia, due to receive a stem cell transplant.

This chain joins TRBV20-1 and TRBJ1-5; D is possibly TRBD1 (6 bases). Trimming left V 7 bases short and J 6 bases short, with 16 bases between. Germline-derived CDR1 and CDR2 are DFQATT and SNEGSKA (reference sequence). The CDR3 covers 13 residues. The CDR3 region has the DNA TGCAGTGTAGGGCAGGGGCTCGGTCAGCCCCAGCATTTT. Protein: CSVGQGLGQPQHF.

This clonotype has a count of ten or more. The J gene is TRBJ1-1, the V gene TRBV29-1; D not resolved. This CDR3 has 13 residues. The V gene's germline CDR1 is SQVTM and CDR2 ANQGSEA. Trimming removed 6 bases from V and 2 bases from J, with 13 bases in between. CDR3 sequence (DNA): TGCAGCGTCCGTAGGGAGGGAAACACTGAAGCTTTCTTT. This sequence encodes CSVRREGNTEAFF.

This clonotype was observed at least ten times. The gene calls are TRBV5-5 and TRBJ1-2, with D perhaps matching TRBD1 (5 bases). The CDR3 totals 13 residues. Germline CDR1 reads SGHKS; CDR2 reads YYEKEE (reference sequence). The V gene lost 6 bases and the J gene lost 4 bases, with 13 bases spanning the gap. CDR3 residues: CASTYGAIYGYTF. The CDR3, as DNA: TGTGCCAGCACCTACGGGGCCATCTATGGCTACACCTTC.

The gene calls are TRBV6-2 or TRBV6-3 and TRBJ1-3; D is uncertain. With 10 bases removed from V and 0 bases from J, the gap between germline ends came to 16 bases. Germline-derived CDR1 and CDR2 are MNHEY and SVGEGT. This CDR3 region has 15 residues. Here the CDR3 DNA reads TGTGCCACCATCGGACGGATAAGCTCTGGAAACACCATATATTTT. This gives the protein CATIGRISSGNTIYF.

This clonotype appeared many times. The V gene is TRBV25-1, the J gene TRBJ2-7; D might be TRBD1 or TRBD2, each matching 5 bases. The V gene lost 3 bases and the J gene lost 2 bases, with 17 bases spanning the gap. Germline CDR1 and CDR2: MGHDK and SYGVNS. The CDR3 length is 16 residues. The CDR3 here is CASSDNHRRLPYEQYF. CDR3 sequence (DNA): TGTGCCAGCAGTGATAATCACAGGCGACTACCCTACGAGCAGTACTTC.

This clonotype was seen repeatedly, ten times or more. This chain's CDR3 is CATSSDPGGEAFF. DNA of the CDR3: TGTGCCACCAGCAGCGACCCAGGTGGTGAAGCTTTCTTT. The chain has TRBV15 and TRBJ1-1; no firm D call. The V and J ends lost 3 bases and 7 bases respectively, with 12 bases between them. Germline CDR1 LNHNV, CDR2 YYDKDF (reference sequence). This CDR3 is built from 13 residues.

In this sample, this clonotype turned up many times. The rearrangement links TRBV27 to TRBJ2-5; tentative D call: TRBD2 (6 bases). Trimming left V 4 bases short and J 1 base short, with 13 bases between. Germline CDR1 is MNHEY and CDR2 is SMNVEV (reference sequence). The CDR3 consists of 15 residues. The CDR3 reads CASSWVAGPQETQYF. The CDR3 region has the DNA TGTGCCAGCAGTTGGGTGGCGGGGCCCCAAGAGACCCAGTACTTC.

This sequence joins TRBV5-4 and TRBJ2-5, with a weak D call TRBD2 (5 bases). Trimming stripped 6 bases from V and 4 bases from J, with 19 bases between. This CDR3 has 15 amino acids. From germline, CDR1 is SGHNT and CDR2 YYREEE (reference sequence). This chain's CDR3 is CASTSVVGGGETQYF. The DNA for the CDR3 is TGTGCCAGCACCTCGGTGGTTGGAGGCGGAGAGACCCAGTACTTC.

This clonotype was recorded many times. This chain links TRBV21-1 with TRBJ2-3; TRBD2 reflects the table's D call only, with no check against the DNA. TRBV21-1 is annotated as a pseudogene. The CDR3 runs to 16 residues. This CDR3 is CASSAQTSGVTDTQYF. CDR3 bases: TGTGCCAGCAGCGCCCAGACTAGCGGGGTCACAGATACGCAGTATTTT.

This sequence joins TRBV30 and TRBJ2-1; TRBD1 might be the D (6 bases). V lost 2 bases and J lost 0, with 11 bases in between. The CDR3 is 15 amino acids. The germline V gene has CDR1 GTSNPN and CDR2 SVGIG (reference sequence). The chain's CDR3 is CAWSPTGSSYNEQFF. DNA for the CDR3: TGTGCCTGGAGTCCAACAGGGAGCTCCTACAATGAGCAGTTCTTC.

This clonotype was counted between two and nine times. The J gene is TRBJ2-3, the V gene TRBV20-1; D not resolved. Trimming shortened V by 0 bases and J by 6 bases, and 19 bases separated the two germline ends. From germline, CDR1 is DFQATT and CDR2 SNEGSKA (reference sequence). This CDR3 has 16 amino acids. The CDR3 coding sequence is TGCAGTGCTAGAGATCACGCCATAGTATTCGTTGATACGCAGTATTTT. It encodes CSARDHAIVFVDTQYF.

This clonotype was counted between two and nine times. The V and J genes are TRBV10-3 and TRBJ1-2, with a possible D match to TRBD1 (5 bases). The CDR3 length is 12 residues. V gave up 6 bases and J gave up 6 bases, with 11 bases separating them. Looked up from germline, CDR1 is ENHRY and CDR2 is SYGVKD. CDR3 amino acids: CAIRRVGDGYTF. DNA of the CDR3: TGTGCCATCAGGAGGGTAGGGGATGGCTACACCTTC.

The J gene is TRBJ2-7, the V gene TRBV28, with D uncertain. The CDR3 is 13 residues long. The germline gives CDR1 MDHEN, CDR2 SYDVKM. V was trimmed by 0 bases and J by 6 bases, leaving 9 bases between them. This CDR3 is CASSLWATAEQYF. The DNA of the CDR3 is TGTGCCAGCAGTTTATGGGCCACCGCCGAGCAGTACTTC.

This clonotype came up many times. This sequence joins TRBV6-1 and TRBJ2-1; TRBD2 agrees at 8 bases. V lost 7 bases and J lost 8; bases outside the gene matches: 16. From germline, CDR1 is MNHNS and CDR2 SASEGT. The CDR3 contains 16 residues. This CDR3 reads CASKTPGRGEGDEQFF. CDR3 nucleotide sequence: TGTGCCAGCAAAACCCCCGGGCGGGGGGAGGGCGATGAGCAGTTCTTC.

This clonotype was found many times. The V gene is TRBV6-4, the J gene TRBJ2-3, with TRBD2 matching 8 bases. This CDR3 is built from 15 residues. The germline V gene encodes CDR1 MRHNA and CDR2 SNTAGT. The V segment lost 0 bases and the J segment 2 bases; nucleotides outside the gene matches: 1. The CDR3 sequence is CASSDSGGATDTQYF. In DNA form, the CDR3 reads TGTGCCAGCAGTGACTCCGGGGGGGCCACAGATACGCAGTATTTT.

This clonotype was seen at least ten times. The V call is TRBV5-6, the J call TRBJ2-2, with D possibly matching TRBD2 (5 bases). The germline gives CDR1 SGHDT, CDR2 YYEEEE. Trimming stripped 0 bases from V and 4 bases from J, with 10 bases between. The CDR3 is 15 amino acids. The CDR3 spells CASSLGGILTGELFF. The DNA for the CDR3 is TGTGCCAGCAGCTTGGGAGGGATACTCACCGGGGAGCTGTTTTTT.

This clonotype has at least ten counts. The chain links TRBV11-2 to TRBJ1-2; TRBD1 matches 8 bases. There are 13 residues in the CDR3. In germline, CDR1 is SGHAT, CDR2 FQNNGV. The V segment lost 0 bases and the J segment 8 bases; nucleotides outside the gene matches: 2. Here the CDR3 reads CASSLDRGHGYTF. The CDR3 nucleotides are TGTGCCAGCAGCTTAGACAGGGGGCACGGCTACACCTTC.

The CDR3 reads CASSYRLAGHQYF. Here the CDR3 DNA reads TGTGCCAGCAGCTATCGACTAGCGGGGCACCAGTACTTC. The rearrangement uses TRBV4-2 and TRBJ2-5; 11 positions agree with TRBD2. V was pared by 5 bases and J by 10 bases, with 6 bases of the junction left unmatched. The CDR3 extends over 13 amino acids. Germline V gene sequence: CDR1 LGHNA, CDR2 YNFKEQ.

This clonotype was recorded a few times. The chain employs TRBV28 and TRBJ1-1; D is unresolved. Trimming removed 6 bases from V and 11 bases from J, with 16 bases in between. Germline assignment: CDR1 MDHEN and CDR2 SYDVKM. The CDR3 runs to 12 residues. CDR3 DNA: TGTGCCAGCAGCCGGGTCAGCTCCAATGCTTTCTTT. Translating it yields CASSRVSSNAFF.

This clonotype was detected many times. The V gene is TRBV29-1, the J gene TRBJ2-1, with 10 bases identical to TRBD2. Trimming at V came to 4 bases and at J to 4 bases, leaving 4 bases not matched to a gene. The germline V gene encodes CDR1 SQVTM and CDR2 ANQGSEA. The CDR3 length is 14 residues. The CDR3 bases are TGCAGCGTTGCCGGGACTAGCGAATACAATGAGCAGTTCTTC. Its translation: CSVAGTSEYNEQFF.

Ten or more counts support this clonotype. The CDR3 region has the DNA TGTGCCAGCAGTTCTCCAGGGTCCACCTACGAGCAGTACTTC. Protein product: CASSSPGSTYEQYF. The chain links TRBV28 to TRBJ2-7; D is possibly TRBD1 (5 bases). V was trimmed by 4 bases and J by 2 bases, leaving 12 bases between them. CDR1 and CDR2 (germline): MDHEN, SYDVKM. This CDR3 is 14 amino acids long.

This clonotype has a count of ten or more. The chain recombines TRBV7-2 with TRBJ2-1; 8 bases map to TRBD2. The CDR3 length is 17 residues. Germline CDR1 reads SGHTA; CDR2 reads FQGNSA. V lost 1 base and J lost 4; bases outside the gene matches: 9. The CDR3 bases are TGTGCCAGCAGCTTAGTAGCCGGGAGGGGAAATTACAATGAGCAGTTCTTC. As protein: CASSLVAGRGNYNEQFF.

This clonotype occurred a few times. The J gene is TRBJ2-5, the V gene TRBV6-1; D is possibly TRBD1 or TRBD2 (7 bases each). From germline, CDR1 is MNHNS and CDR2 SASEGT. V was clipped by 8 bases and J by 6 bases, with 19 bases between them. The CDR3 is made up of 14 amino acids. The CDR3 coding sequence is TGTGCCAGCGGAGGGGAGGGGGCAATGAAGACCCAGTACTTC. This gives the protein CASGGEGAMKTQYF.

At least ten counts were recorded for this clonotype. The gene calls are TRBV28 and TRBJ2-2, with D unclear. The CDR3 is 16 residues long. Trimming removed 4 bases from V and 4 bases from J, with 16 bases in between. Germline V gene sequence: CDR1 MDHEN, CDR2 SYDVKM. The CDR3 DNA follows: TGTGCCAGCAGTTCCCAGAGCGTAGGGCCCACCGGGGAGCTGTTTTTT. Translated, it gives CASSSQSVGPTGELFF.

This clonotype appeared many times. The CDR3 nucleotides read TGCGCCAGCAGTTGGGACAGAAATTCCTACGAGCAGTACTTC. It is translated as CASSWDRNSYEQYF. The V gene is TRBV5-1, the J gene TRBJ2-7; 7 nucleotides agree with TRBD1. This CDR3 contains 14 residues. Looked up from germline, CDR1 is SGHRS and CDR2 is YFSETQ. Unmatched junction bases numbered 6, after V lost 5 bases and J lost 1 base.

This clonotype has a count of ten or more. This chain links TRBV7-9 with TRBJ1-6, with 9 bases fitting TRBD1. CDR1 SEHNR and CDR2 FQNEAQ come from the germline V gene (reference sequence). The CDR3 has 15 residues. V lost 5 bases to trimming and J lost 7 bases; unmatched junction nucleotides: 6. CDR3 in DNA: TGTGCCAGCAGCAGGGGACAGGGACCGAATTCACCCCTCCACTTT. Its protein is CASSRGQGPNSPLHF.

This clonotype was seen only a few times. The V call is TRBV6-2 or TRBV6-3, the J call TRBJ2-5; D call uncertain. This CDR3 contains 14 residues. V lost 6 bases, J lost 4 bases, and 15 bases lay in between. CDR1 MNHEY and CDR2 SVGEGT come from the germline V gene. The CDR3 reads CASSYLTARETQYF. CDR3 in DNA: TGTGCCAGCAGCTATCTTACAGCTAGAGAGACCCAGTACTTC.

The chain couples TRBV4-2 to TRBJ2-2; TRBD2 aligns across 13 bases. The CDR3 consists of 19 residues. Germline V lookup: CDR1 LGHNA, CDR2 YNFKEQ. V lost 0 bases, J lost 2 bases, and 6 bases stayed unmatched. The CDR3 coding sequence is TGTGCCAGCAGCCAAGAGGGACTAGCGGGAATCGGAAACACCGGGGAGCTGTTTTTT. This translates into CASSQEGLAGIGNTGELFF.